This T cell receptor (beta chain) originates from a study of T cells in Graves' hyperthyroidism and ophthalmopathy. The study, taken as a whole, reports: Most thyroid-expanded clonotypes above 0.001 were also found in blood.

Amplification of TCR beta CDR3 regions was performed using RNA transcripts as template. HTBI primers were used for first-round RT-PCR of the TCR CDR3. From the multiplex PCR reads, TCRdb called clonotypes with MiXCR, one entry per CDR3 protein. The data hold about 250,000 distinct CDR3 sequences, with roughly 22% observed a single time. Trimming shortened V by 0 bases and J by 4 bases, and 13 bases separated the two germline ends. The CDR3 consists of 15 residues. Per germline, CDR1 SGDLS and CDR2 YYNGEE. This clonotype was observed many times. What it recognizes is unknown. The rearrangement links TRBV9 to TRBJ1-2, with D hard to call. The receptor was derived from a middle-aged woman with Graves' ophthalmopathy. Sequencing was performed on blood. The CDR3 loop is CASSVVAAGLYGYTF. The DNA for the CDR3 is TGTGCCAGCAGCGTAGTAGCGGCAGGCCTCTATGGCTACACCTTC.